This is a list of T cell receptor beta chains from one sample in a study of T cell responses to AZD1222 COVID-19 vaccine. Only in-frame clones appear in the TCRdb table, and some are missing; sequencing was by immunoSEQ multiplex PCR. The sample consists of 100,000 or so clones, 70% to 90% of them appearing once. Specimen: peripheral blood, collected on day 0 of AZD1222 vaccination. All receptors derive from an adult in good health. Both conserved end residues are part of each CDR3. D genes are given only for firm matches. Clone sizes are given selectively: once, few, many, or a class where the clone is expanded.

abundance: NA
d_gene: TRBD1
j_gene: TRBJ1-6
v_gene: TRBV7-9
CDR3nt: TGTGCCAGCAGCTTCCGGACAGGCGATGCTAATTCACCCCTCCACTTT
CDR3aa: CASSFRTGDANSPLHF

abundance: NA
d_gene: NA
j_gene: TRBJ1-2
v_gene: TRBV21-1
CDR3nt: TGTGCCAGCAACAAGGGTCCAGGGGCGGCAGGGGGCTACACCTTC
CDR3aa: CASNKGPGAAGGYTF

abundance: NA
d_gene: NA
j_gene: TRBJ1-1
v_gene: TRBV19
CDR3nt: TGTGCCAGTAGCGGAGGGGTTGCGGTGAACACTGAAGCTTTCTTT
CDR3aa: CASSGGVAVNTEAFF

abundance: NA
d_gene: NA
j_gene: TRBJ1-4
v_gene: TRBV21-1
CDR3nt: TGTGCCAGCAGCAAACCGACGGACAGACAGACTGCAACTAATGAAAAACTGTTTTTT
CDR3aa: CASSKPTDRQTATNEKLFF

abundance: NA
d_gene: NA
j_gene: TRBJ1-5
v_gene: TRBV6-5
CDR3nt: TGTGCCAGCAGTCCGAGACTGAATAGCAATCAGCCCCAGCATTTT
CDR3aa: CASSPRLNSNQPQHF

abundance: NA
d_gene: TRBD1
j_gene: TRBJ2-4
v_gene: TRBV5-6
CDR3nt: TGTGCCAGCAGTCTCCGGACAGGGTACAAAAACATTCAGTACTTC
CDR3aa: CASSLRTGYKNIQYF

abundance: NA
d_gene: NA
j_gene: TRBJ1-2
v_gene: TRBV15
CDR3nt: TGTGCCACCAGCAGAGATTTAGTGGAGTACGGCTACACCTTC
CDR3aa: CATSRDLVEYGYTF

abundance: NA
d_gene: NA
j_gene: TRBJ2-1
v_gene: TRBV6-5
CDR3nt: TGTGCCAGCAGTTCCGGCCGGGGAAGCTCCTACAATGAGCAGTTCTTC
CDR3aa: CASSSGRGSSYNEQFF

abundance: NA
d_gene: NA
j_gene: TRBJ1-1
v_gene: TRBV7-3
CDR3nt: TGTGCCAGCAGCGACCAGGGTACTGAAGCTTTCTTT
CDR3aa: CASSDQGTEAFF

abundance: NA
d_gene: TRBD1
j_gene: TRBJ1-6
v_gene: TRBV7-6
CDR3nt: TGTGCCAGCAGCTTAGCGCCAGGGGGCAGCGGTAATTCACCCCTCCACTTT
CDR3aa: CASSLAPGGSGNSPLHF

abundance: once
d_gene: NA
j_gene: TRBJ1-2
v_gene: TRBV10-3
CDR3nt: TGTGCCATCAGTGATCCGGGACACCACCGTTATGGCTACACCTTC
CDR3aa: CAISDPGHHRYGYTF

abundance: NA
d_gene: NA
j_gene: TRBJ1-1
v_gene: TRBV5-8
CDR3nt: TGTGCCAGCAGCCCCCGGGCAGGGACGAACACTGAAGCTTTCTTT
CDR3aa: CASSPRAGTNTEAFF

abundance: NA
d_gene: NA
j_gene: TRBJ1-2
v_gene: TRBV18
CDR3nt: TGTGCCAGCTCACCAACCGGGGATAGTTATGGCTACACCTTC
CDR3aa: CASSPTGDSYGYTF

abundance: NA
d_gene: TRBD1
j_gene: TRBJ1-1
v_gene: TRBV5-6
CDR3nt: TGTGCCAGCAGCTTGACAGGGGGGTGGACTGAAGCTTTCTTT
CDR3aa: CASSLTGGWTEAFF

abundance: once
d_gene: NA
j_gene: TRBJ1-1
v_gene: TRBV10-3
CDR3nt: TGTGCCATCAGGACAGGACACTCCATGAACACTGAAGCTTTCTTT
CDR3aa: CAIRTGHSMNTEAFF

abundance: NA
d_gene: NA
j_gene: TRBJ2-5
v_gene: TRBV7-2
CDR3nt: TGTGCCAGCAGCTTAAATCACGTGCGCGAAGAGACCCAGTACTTC
CDR3aa: CASSLNHVREETQYF

abundance: NA
d_gene: TRBD1
j_gene: TRBJ1-1
v_gene: TRBV7-3
CDR3nt: TGTGCCAGCAGCTTAAATCCGGGACAGTCTGAAGCTTTCTTT
CDR3aa: CASSLNPGQSEAFF

abundance: NA
d_gene: TRBD2
j_gene: TRBJ2-3
v_gene: TRBV14
CDR3nt: TGTGCCAGCAGCCCCGGGACTAGCGGGAGTTTAGATACGCAGTATTTT
CDR3aa: CASSPGTSGSLDTQYF

abundance: NA
d_gene: TRBD1
j_gene: TRBJ1-4
v_gene: TRBV12-5
CDR3nt: TGTGCTAGTGGTTTGGGGACAGGAGGGGCTAATGAAAAACTGTTTTTT
CDR3aa: CASGLGTGGANEKLFF

abundance: few
d_gene: TRBD1
j_gene: TRBJ1-5
v_gene: TRBV28
CDR3nt: TGTGCCAGCAGTTTACCCGGACAGGGTTTTCAGCCCCAGCATTTT
CDR3aa: CASSLPGQGFQPQHF

abundance: NA
d_gene: TRBD2
j_gene: TRBJ2-2
v_gene: TRBV4-2
CDR3nt: TGTGCCAGCAGCCAAGGGGGACTAGCGGGACTCACCGGGGAGCTGTTTTTT
CDR3aa: CASSQGGLAGLTGELFF

abundance: NA
d_gene: NA
j_gene: TRBJ1-5
v_gene: TRBV29-1
CDR3nt: TGCAGCGTGGGCGGGGAGGGTCAGCCCCAGCATTTT
CDR3aa: CSVGGEGQPQHF

abundance: NA
d_gene: NA
j_gene: TRBJ1-5
v_gene: TRBV9
CDR3nt: TGTGCCAGCAGCGACGGATGGAGCAATCAGCCCCAGCATTTT
CDR3aa: CASSDGWSNQPQHF

abundance: NA
d_gene: NA
j_gene: TRBJ1-1
v_gene: TRBV12-3/TRBV12-4
CDR3nt: TGTGCCAGCAGCCTTAGGGCACCCATCCTAAATTTT
CDR3aa: CASSLRAPILNF

abundance: once
d_gene: NA
j_gene: TRBJ1-1
v_gene: TRBV2
CDR3nt: TGTGCCAGCGGGCAGATGGGATTGTCTGAAGCTTTCTTT
CDR3aa: CASGQMGLSEAFF

abundance: NA
d_gene: NA
j_gene: TRBJ1-1
v_gene: TRBV20-1
CDR3nt: TGCAGTGGTCTCGGGGTCGGTGAAGCTTTCTTT
CDR3aa: CSGLGVGEAFF

abundance: NA
d_gene: NA
j_gene: TRBJ1-4
v_gene: TRBV10-3
CDR3nt: TGTGCCATCAGTGACAGGGCTAATGAAAAACTGTTTTTT
CDR3aa: CAISDRANEKLFF

abundance: NA
d_gene: NA
j_gene: TRBJ2-6
v_gene: TRBV6-4
CDR3nt: TGTGCCAGCAGTGACAGAGGTGGGGCCAACGTCCTGACTTTC
CDR3aa: CASSDRGGANVLTF

abundance: NA
d_gene: NA
j_gene: TRBJ1-6
v_gene: TRBV4-3
CDR3nt: TGCGCCAGCAGCCAAGCGACGAGGGGAACCTATAATTCACCCCTCCACTTT
CDR3aa: CASSQATRGTYNSPLHF

abundance: NA
d_gene: TRBD1
j_gene: TRBJ1-4
v_gene: TRBV6-6
CDR3nt: TGTGCCAGCAGCTCGACCTCGATGGAGGGGGCTCTTACTAATGAAAAACTGTTTTTT
CDR3aa: CASSSTSMEGALTNEKLFF

abundance: few
d_gene: NA
j_gene: TRBJ1-2
v_gene: TRBV5-4
CDR3nt: TGTGCCAGCAGCCGCCGGGTGGCTCCGAGGGGCTACACCTTC
CDR3aa: CASSRRVAPRGYTF

abundance: NA
d_gene: TRBD2
j_gene: TRBJ2-2
v_gene: TRBV6-1
CDR3nt: TGTGCCAGCAGTGAAAGGACTAGCGGAGGTGTGGGTGTGAGCGGGGAGCTGTTTTTT
CDR3aa: CASSERTSGGVGVSGELFF

abundance: NA
d_gene: NA
j_gene: TRBJ1-5
v_gene: TRBV6-5
CDR3nt: TGTGCCAGCAGTTACGGACTCGATCAGCCCCAGCATTTT
CDR3aa: CASSYGLDQPQHF

abundance: NA
d_gene: NA
j_gene: TRBJ1-1
v_gene: TRBV9
CDR3nt: TGTGCCAGCAGCCCTACAGATATCACCCGGTCCAACACTGAAGCTTTCTTT
CDR3aa: CASSPTDITRSNTEAFF

abundance: NA
d_gene: NA
j_gene: TRBJ2-2
v_gene: TRBV19
CDR3nt: TGTGCCAGTAGTGCGACAAACACCGGGGAGCTGTTTTTT
CDR3aa: CASSATNTGELFF

abundance: NA
d_gene: NA
j_gene: TRBJ1-2
v_gene: TRBV2
CDR3nt: TGTGCCAGCACCCGGACGGCTAACTATGGCTACACCTTC
CDR3aa: CASTRTANYGYTF

abundance: NA
d_gene: NA
j_gene: TRBJ2-3
v_gene: TRBV27
CDR3nt: TGTGCCAGGGCGGCCAGGCGCGATACGCAGTATTTT
CDR3aa: CARAARRDTQYF

abundance: few
d_gene: NA
j_gene: TRBJ1-3
v_gene: TRBV5-4
CDR3nt: TGTGCCAGCAGGCGAACCGGGACCGACTCTGGAAACACCATATATTTT
CDR3aa: CASRRTGTDSGNTIYF

abundance: NA
d_gene: NA
j_gene: TRBJ2-4
v_gene: TRBV6-2/TRBV6-3
CDR3nt: TGTGCCAGCAGTTATGGGTTCTTGGAGGGCCAGGGCAAAAACATTCAGTACTTC
CDR3aa: CASSYGFLEGQGKNIQYF

abundance: NA
d_gene: TRBD2
j_gene: TRBJ2-2
v_gene: TRBV6-2/TRBV6-3
CDR3nt: TGTGCCAGCAGCCTTGGGAGGGCCGGGGAGCTGTTTTTT
CDR3aa: CASSLGRAGELFF

abundance: once
d_gene: NA
j_gene: TRBJ2-7
v_gene: TRBV7-2
CDR3nt: TGTGCCAGCAGCTCAACTTTCGGGGGGCCTAACTACGAGCAGTACTTC
CDR3aa: CASSSTFGGPNYEQYF

abundance: NA
d_gene: NA
j_gene: TRBJ1-1
v_gene: TRBV3-1/TRBV3-2
CDR3nt: TGTGCCAGCAGCCAAGCAGGGAGGCCACTGAACACTGAAGCTTTCTTT
CDR3aa: CASSQAGRPLNTEAFF

abundance: NA
d_gene: TRBD1
j_gene: TRBJ1-4
v_gene: TRBV12-3/TRBV12-4
CDR3nt: TGTGCCACTCAGGGGGCAACTAATGAAAAACTGTTTTTT
CDR3aa: CATQGATNEKLFF

abundance: NA
d_gene: NA
j_gene: TRBJ2-1
v_gene: TRBV2
CDR3nt: TGTGCCAGCAGGTGGTCGGGAGTGGGCAATGAGCAGTTCTTC
CDR3aa: CASRWSGVGNEQFF

abundance: NA
d_gene: NA
j_gene: TRBJ1-2
v_gene: TRBV19
CDR3nt: TGTGCCAGTAGCCAAAAAATTAACTATGGCTACACCTTC
CDR3aa: CASSQKINYGYTF

abundance: NA
d_gene: NA
j_gene: TRBJ2-3
v_gene: TRBV7-3
CDR3nt: TGTGCCAGCAGCCTCCTCGGGACTAGCACAGATACGCAGTATTTT
CDR3aa: CASSLLGTSTDTQYF

abundance: NA
d_gene: NA
j_gene: TRBJ2-2
v_gene: TRBV7-9
CDR3nt: TGTGCCAGCAGCTTAAATGCGAACACCGGGGAGCTGTTTTTT
CDR3aa: CASSLNANTGELFF

abundance: NA
d_gene: NA
j_gene: TRBJ1-5
v_gene: TRBV19
CDR3nt: TGTGCCAGTAGTATGTTAGGTCAGCCCCAGCATTTT
CDR3aa: CASSMLGQPQHF

abundance: NA
d_gene: NA
j_gene: TRBJ2-7
v_gene: TRBV5-1
CDR3nt: TGCGCCAGCAGCTTACAGGCCTACGAGCAGTACTTC
CDR3aa: CASSLQAYEQYF

abundance: NA
d_gene: NA
j_gene: TRBJ1-5
v_gene: TRBV9
CDR3nt: TGTGCCAGCAGCGGCGGGCCGGGCCAGCCCCAGCATTTT
CDR3aa: CASSGGPGQPQHF

abundance: NA
d_gene: TRBD1
j_gene: TRBJ2-2
v_gene: TRBV7-9
CDR3nt: TGTGCCAGCACCAAATTAACAGGGGGCACCGGGGAGCTGTTTTTT
CDR3aa: CASTKLTGGTGELFF

abundance: NA
d_gene: NA
j_gene: TRBJ1-5
v_gene: TRBV29-1
CDR3nt: TGCAGCGTTGAGGTAGGGGGAGGCAATCAGCCCCAGCATTTT
CDR3aa: CSVEVGGGNQPQHF

abundance: NA
d_gene: NA
j_gene: TRBJ2-3
v_gene: TRBV5-4
CDR3nt: TGTGCCAGCAGCTTGGGTAGTTCACTCACAGATACGCAGTATTTT
CDR3aa: CASSLGSSLTDTQYF

abundance: once
d_gene: NA
j_gene: TRBJ1-4
v_gene: TRBV4-2
CDR3nt: TGTGCCAGCAGCCACTCCTACGAAAAACTGTTTTTT
CDR3aa: CASSHSYEKLFF

abundance: NA
d_gene: TRBD1
j_gene: TRBJ1-1
v_gene: TRBV5-4
CDR3nt: TGTGCCAGCAGTTATCCGGGACAGGCATTGAACACTGAAGCTTTCTTT
CDR3aa: CASSYPGQALNTEAFF

abundance: NA
d_gene: TRBD2
j_gene: TRBJ2-1
v_gene: TRBV3-1/TRBV3-2
CDR3nt: TGTGCCAGCAGCCAAGGAGAACTAGCGGGGGCCAAGAGCTCCTACAATGAGCAGTTCTTC
CDR3aa: CASSQGELAGAKSSYNEQFF

abundance: NA
d_gene: TRBD2
j_gene: TRBJ2-5
v_gene: TRBV7-6
CDR3nt: TGTGCCAGCAACTTCGGACTAGTAGGGACCCAGTACTTC
CDR3aa: CASNFGLVGTQYF

abundance: NA
d_gene: NA
j_gene: TRBJ2-1
v_gene: TRBV2
CDR3nt: TGTGCCAGCAGTGGGGGACTTGGCAATGAGCAGTTCTTC
CDR3aa: CASSGGLGNEQFF

abundance: NA
d_gene: NA
j_gene: TRBJ2-3
v_gene: TRBV3-1/TRBV3-2
CDR3nt: TGTGCCAGCAGCCCCCAAGGTCGACCCCCTAGCACAGATACGCAGTATTTT
CDR3aa: CASSPQGRPPSTDTQYF

abundance: once
d_gene: TRBD2
j_gene: TRBJ2-1
v_gene: TRBV30
CDR3nt: TGTGCCTGGCGGACTAGCGGGAGTAGTGAGCAGTTCTTC
CDR3aa: CAWRTSGSSEQFF